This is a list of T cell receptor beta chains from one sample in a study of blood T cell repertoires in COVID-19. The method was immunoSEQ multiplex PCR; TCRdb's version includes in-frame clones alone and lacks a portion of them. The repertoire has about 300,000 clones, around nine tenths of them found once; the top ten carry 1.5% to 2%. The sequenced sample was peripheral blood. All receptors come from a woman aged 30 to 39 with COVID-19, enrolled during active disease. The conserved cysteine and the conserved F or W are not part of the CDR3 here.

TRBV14	ASSQDIGEGDTEAF
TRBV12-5	ASGLAIGKLF
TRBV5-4	ASSGTGLEAF
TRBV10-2	ARGLDRGNEKLF
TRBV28	ASRSYYSNQPQH
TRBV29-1	SVVRRGSGYT
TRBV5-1	ASSLSGDQTEAF
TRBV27	ASSVILGETQY
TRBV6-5	ASNSGTGSNEQF
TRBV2	ASIEDRTGGFNEQF
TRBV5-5	ASSLGDITDTQY
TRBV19	ASSHTGAEQY
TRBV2	ASGVVRGGQPQH
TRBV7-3	ASSLTGNTEAF
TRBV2	ASLEAERAADTQY
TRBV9	ASSVTSTTDTQY
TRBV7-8	ASNLFEGADGYT
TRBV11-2	ASKPGTGADEQY
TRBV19	ASRAGGNTEAF
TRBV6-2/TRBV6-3	ASSRREPQNTEAF
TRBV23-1	ASSHSGTGEVDYGYT
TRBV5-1	ASRTGGDSPLH
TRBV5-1	ASSLGQGNYGYT
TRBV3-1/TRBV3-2	ASSQDRAWSPLH
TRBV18	ASSADREAF
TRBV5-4	ASSLIKSGGYGYT
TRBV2	ASLEEVDTEAF
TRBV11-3	ASSLPPFTDTQY
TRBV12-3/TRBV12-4	ASSLRNTGGYT
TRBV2	ASRLEGYYNEQF
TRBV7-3	ASSLVGGGGELF
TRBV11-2	ASSDSGGSTDTQY
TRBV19	ASSIAQGNQPQH
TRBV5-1	ASRPGEGGFNQPQH
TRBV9	ASSPPTGPNTEAF
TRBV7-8	ASSLGTSGGSGQF
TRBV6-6	ASSRGQGALGLYGYT
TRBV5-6	ASSLSGRGGPNTEAF
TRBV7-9	ASSAGSEETQY
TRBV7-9	ASSSTGATNTGELF
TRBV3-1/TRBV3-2	ASSQDCQRGCNEQF
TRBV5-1	ASSSRDRGFYGYT
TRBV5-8	ASSLRDRELF
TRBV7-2	ASSINAGGEGGYT
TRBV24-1	ATSVGGTGGNEQF
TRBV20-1	SAREGIGYT
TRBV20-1	SASVQGFGETQY